These 7 T cell receptor beta chains share one sample of origin, sequenced in a study of OX40 agonist ivuxolimab in advanced cancers. The data were produced by immunoSEQ multiplex PCR, yet TCRdb's version contains in-frame clones alone and is incomplete. The table has tens of thousands of clones, over 90% seen once. Here the sequenced sample was CD4+ or CD8+ T cells sorted from blood, taken in a trial of the OX40 agonist ivuxolimab. Receptors were obtained from an adult with an advanced solid tumor such as melanoma, head and neck, liver or kidney cancer.

The chain joins TRBV5-6 to TRBJ2-1; 7 bases agree with TRBD2. This CDR3 has 15 residues. The germline gives CDR1 SGHDT, CDR2 YYEEEE. V lost 3 bases, J lost 5 bases, and 8 bases stayed unmatched. CDR3: CASSYLAGVNNEQFF. The CDR3 DNA follows: TGTGCCAGCAGCTACCTGGCGGGGGTTAACAATGAGCAGTTCTTC.

The chain uses TRBV19 and TRBJ2-1; D unresolved. The V gene's germline CDR1 is LNHDA and CDR2 SQIVND (reference sequence). CDR3 length: 14 amino acids. Trimming pared 7 bases from V and 7 bases from J, leaving 17 bases between. The CDR3 DNA reads as TGTGCCAGTAATGAGGTCTTAGGAAAGAATGAGCAGTTCTTC. It yields the protein CASNEVLGKNEQFF.

The chain employs TRBV10-1 and TRBJ2-2, with 12 bases lining up with TRBD2. This CDR3 has 15 residues. CDR1 and CDR2 from the germline V gene are WNHNN and SYGVQD (reference sequence). The V segment lost 0 bases and the J segment 11 bases; nucleotides outside the gene matches: 4. As DNA, the CDR3 is TGCGCCAGCAGTGAGTCGGGACTAGCGGGTGCAGAGCTGTTTTTT. Its protein is CASSESGLAGAELFF.

The CDR3: CASSPGTSYEQYF. DNA of the CDR3: TGTGCCAGCAGCCCGGGCACCTCCTACGAGCAGTACTTC. The J gene is TRBJ2-7, the V gene TRBV7-8, with D uncertain. This CDR3 region has 13 residues. Germline lookup yields CDR1 SGHVS and CDR2 FQNEAQ. V was shortened by 5 bases and J by 0 bases, with 8 bases between the two germline ends. The complete variable domain, with remaining parts taken from reference TRBV7-8 and TRBJ2-7, reads GAGVSQSPRYKVAKRGQDVALRCDPISGHVSLFWYQQALGQGPEFLTYFQNEAQLDKSGLPSDRFFAERPEGSVSTLKIQRTQQEDSAVYLCASSPGTSYEQYFGPGTRLTVT.

V usage is TRBV5-6 and J usage is TRBJ2-2; 10 bases are a match to TRBD1. Germline trimming cut 4 bases from V and 6 bases from J; bases unmatched to any gene: 9. Germline V gives CDR1 SGHDT, CDR2 YYEEEE. This CDR3 is 16 amino acids long. CDR3 nucleotide sequence: TGTGCCAGCAGCCTGAGACGACAGGGGGCGTCCGGGGAGCTGTTTTTT. Translation: CASSLRRQGASGELFF.

CDR3 residues: CAISETGGTYEQYF. CDR3 DNA: TGTGCCATCAGTGAGACAGGGGGGACCTACGAGCAGTACTTC. V and J are TRBV10-3 and TRBJ2-7; 8 positions agree with TRBD1. The CDR3 consists of 14 residues. V was pared by 2 bases and J by 2 bases, with 2 bases of the junction left unmatched. Germline CDR1 reads ENHRY; CDR2 reads SYGVKD.

This chain links TRBV2 with TRBJ2-1, with a tentative D call TRBD2 (5 bases). The ends were cut back, 2 bases at V and 10 bases at J, with 18 bases in the middle. The CDR3 has 15 residues. The germline V gene encodes CDR1 SNHLY and CDR2 FYNNEI. The CDR3 region has the DNA TGTGCCAGCAGTGAATGGGTGTCGGAGGCAGACGAGCAGTTCTTC. It encodes CASSEWVSEADEQFF.